This is a list of T cell receptor beta chains from one sample in a study of T cell repertoires in cytomegalovirus infection. TCRdb redid the calling of the reads with MiXCR, one entry per CDR3 protein. The repertoire holds about 460,000 distinct CDR3 sequences, with approximately 11% as singletons. Sequenced sample: PBMCs. The receptors shown here come from a human donor in good health (CMV status not recorded). Some clones in this sample may be carry-over from other donors' samples. Each CDR3 is given with its conserved first and last residue. A D gene is named only where the DNA matches it firmly. Some rows mark clone size as missing; the rest say once, few, many or name a class of expanded clone.

size	D	V	J	DNA	CDR3
many	TRBD2	TRBV20-1	TRBJ2-5	TGCAGTGCTAGAGTTGGGACTAGCGGGACGGGTGGAGAGACCCAGTACTTC	CSARVGTSGTGGETQYF
NA	NA	TRBV7-2	TRBJ1-5	TGTGCCAGCAGCTTGTACAGGGATAGCAATCAGCCCCAGCATTTT	CASSLYRDSNQPQHF
few	NA	TRBV20-1	TRBJ1-4	TGCAGTGCTTTCCCCCCCTCTGAAAAACTGTTTTTT	CSAFPPSEKLFF
few	TRBD1	TRBV7-9	TRBJ1-1	TGTGCCAGCAGCTTAGCCTACCTACAGGGGGTGAACACTGAAGCTTTCTTT	CASSLAYLQGVNTEAFF
many	NA	TRBV25-1	TRBJ2-3	TGTGCCAGCAGTGAATCCCTTAGCACAGATACGCAGTATTTT	CASSESLSTDTQYF
many	NA	TRBV7-9	TRBJ2-5	TGTGCCAGCAGCCCGCGTCTGTCTGCAGCTCAAGAGACCCAGTACTTC	CASSPRLSAAQETQYF
many	NA	TRBV7-2	TRBJ2-2	TGTGCCAGCAGCTTACAGCGTCGGGAGCTGTTTTTT	CASSLQRRELFF
NA	NA	TRBV28	TRBJ2-7	TGTGCCAGCAGTTCCTTCGACTACGAGCAGTACTTC	CASSSFDYEQYF
many	NA	TRBV12-3/TRBV12-4	TRBJ2-1	TGTGCCAGCAGTTTCCGAGTAGGTGAGCAGTTCTTC	CASSFRVGEQFF
NA	NA	TRBV30	TRBJ2-3	TGTGCCTGGAGTGGACTAACTAGCACAGATACGCAGTATTTT	CAWSGLTSTDTQYF
many	NA	TRBV10-2	TRBJ2-7	TGCGCCAGCAGATCTGACAGGTACTACGAGCAGTACTTC	CASRSDRYYEQYF
NA	TRBD1	TRBV24-1	TRBJ1-1	TGTGCCACCAGTGATCCGAGACAGGGTAAAGCTTTCTTT	CATSDPRQGKAFF
many	NA	TRBV18	TRBJ2-7	TGTGCCAGCTCACCGGAGGTAGTATCAGGGGTCGAGCAGTACTTC	CASSPEVVSGVEQYF
few	NA	TRBV20-1	TRBJ2-5	TGCAGTGCTAGATTGCGTCGCGGGACCCAGTACTTC	CSARLRRGTQYF
few	NA	TRBV7-9	TRBJ2-7	TGTGCCAGCAGCCCTAGACCTTCAGGCCTCGTCTCCTACGAGCAGTACTTC	CASSPRPSGLVSYEQYF